This passage covers 15 T cell receptor beta chains from one sample sequenced in a study of spatial heterogeneity in lung cancer. Study conclusions and caveats: Within tumors, counts of expanded alpha and beta TCRs tracked tumor mutation counts.

Stated time point: sample taken at primary tumor resection. The antigens these receptors bind are not known. TCRdb reprocessed the 5' RACE reads via MiXCR and lists one record per CDR3 protein. This table holds about 22,000 distinct CDR3 sequences, 8% to 10% found once. The specimen comprised lung tumor tissue, sampled at surgery. The receptor set was obtained from a male donor with early-stage non-small cell lung cancer.

This clonotype was observed a few times. The CDR3 DNA sequence: TGTGCCAGCAGTCGAAAGGGTGAGCAGTTCTTC. It yields the protein CASSRKGEQFF. V gene TRBV6-2 or TRBV6-3 combines with J gene TRBJ2-1; no clear D. This CDR3 has 11 residues. Germline CDR1 reads MNHEY; CDR2 reads SVGEGT. Trimming cost V 5 bases and J 9 bases, with 8 bases left between them.

This clonotype turned up a few times. CDR3 loop: CASSLFGTGLAGELFF. CDR3 bases: TGTGCCAGCAGCTTATTTGGGACAGGGTTGGCCGGGGAGCTGTTTTTT. The chain links TRBV7-3 to TRBJ2-2; 9 bases align to TRBD1. The V segment lost 2 bases and the J segment 6 bases; nucleotides outside the gene matches: 7. Looked up from germline, CDR1 is SGHTA and CDR2 is FQGTGA. The CDR3 is 16 amino acids.

V gene TRBV5-1 combines with J gene TRBJ2-3, with D unclear. The germline gives CDR1 SGHRS, CDR2 YFSETQ. V was clipped by 1 base and J by 2 bases, with 8 bases between them. The CDR3 has 14 amino acids. This chain's CDR3 is CASSLQANTDTQYF. DNA for the CDR3: TGCGCCAGCAGCTTGCAGGCCAACACAGATACGCAGTATTTT. Full variable domain (missing parts from reference TRBV5-1 and TRBJ2-3): KAGVTQTPRYLIKTRGQQVTLSCSPISGHRSVSWYQQTPGQGLQFLFEYFSETQRNKGNFPGRFSGRQFSNSRSEMNVSTLELGDSALYLCASSLQANTDTQYFGPGTRLTVL.

This clonotype is categorized as large. The V call is TRBV6-5, the J call TRBJ2-1; the D is unclear. Germline V gives CDR1 MNHEY, CDR2 SVGAGI. Trimming removed 7 bases from V and 6 bases from J, with 13 bases in between. The CDR3 runs 13 residues. Here the CDR3 reads CASIPRGINEQFF. CDR3 bases: TGTGCCAGCATCCCCCGTGGTATCAATGAGCAGTTCTTC.

The chain has TRBV10-3 and TRBJ2-1, with 11 bases that match TRBD2. Germline assignment: CDR1 ENHRY and CDR2 SYGVKD. The CDR3 is made up of 14 amino acids. V lost 10 bases and J lost 4; bases outside the gene matches: 6. The CDR3 is CATRTSGPYNEQFF. CDR3 sequence (DNA): TGTGCCACAAGGACTAGCGGGCCTTACAATGAGCAGTTCTTC.

This clonotype occurred many times. One end of the junction varies from germline; a read error may be responsible. J is TRBJ2-7 and V is TRBV12-3 or TRBV12-4, with TRBD2 matching over 11 bases. CDR3 length: 16 amino acids. The CDR3 sequence: CASSPTRLAGLYQQYF. CDR3 nucleotide sequence: TGTGCCAGCAGTCCGACCCGACTAGCGGGACTCTACCAGCAGTACTTC.

This clonotype was seen ten or more times. The chain links TRBV7-8 to TRBJ1-5; D is undetermined. The germline V and J ends were trimmed by 0 bases and 7 bases, with 4 bases remaining between them. The CDR3 runs 12 residues. CDR1 is SGHVS, CDR2 FQNEAQ, per germline. CDR3 loop: CASSLAWQPQHF. The CDR3 DNA is TGTGCCAGCAGCTTAGCCTGGCAGCCCCAGCATTTT.

For this clonotype: One end of the junction is discordant with germline, which a read error may explain. This sequence joins TRBV6-6 and TRBJ1-1, with a possible D match to TRBD1 (6 bases). Germline V gene data show CDR1 as MNHNY and CDR2 as SVGAGI (reference sequence). The CDR3 has 14 residues. The CDR3 here is CASSYDVGGPEAFF. The CDR3 region has the DNA TGTGCTAGCAGTTACGACGTGGGGGGCCCTGAAGCTTTCTTT.

The chain carries TRBV7-9 and TRBJ2-7; 7 bases are a match to TRBD1. Germline V gives CDR1 SEHNR, CDR2 FQNEAQ (reference sequence). Trimming took 5 bases from V and 0 from J; bases not matched to a gene: 7. The CDR3 loop spans 15 amino acids. In DNA form, the CDR3 reads TGTGCCAGCAGCCCCACAGGGGTTACCTCCTACGAGCAGTACTTC. Translated: CASSPTGVTSYEQYF.

V gene TRBV12-3 or TRBV12-4 combines with J gene TRBJ2-3, with a weak D call TRBD2 (7 bases). V lost 7 bases and J lost 8, with 22 bases in between. This CDR3 has 15 residues. The CDR3 sequence is CASTLSNGGRVTQYF. CDR3 sequence (DNA): TGTGCCAGCACCCTAAGCAACGGGGGGCGGGTTACGCAGTATTTT.

The gene calls are TRBV19 and TRBJ2-7; tentatively, D is TRBD1 (5 bases). Germline CDR1 and CDR2: LNHDA and SQIVND (reference sequence). V lost 3 bases to trimming and J lost 4 bases, with 10 bases between them. The CDR3 totals 13 residues. The DNA for the CDR3 is TGTGCCAGTAGTATGAGTAAGGGGTACGAGCAGTACTTC. Encoded protein: CASSMSKGYEQYF.

This clonotype was seen at least ten times. The rearrangement links TRBV7-8 to TRBJ2-1, with 12 bases that match TRBD1. Per germline, CDR1 SGHVS and CDR2 FQNEAQ. V was clipped by 4 bases and J by 6 bases; unmatched bases: 10. CDR3 size: 17 residues. The CDR3 loop reads CASSSLPGQGAFNEQFF. CDR3 sequence (DNA): TGTGCCAGCAGCTCCCTTCCGGGACAGGGGGCATTCAATGAGCAGTTCTTC. The variable domain in full, completed from reference TRBV7-8 and TRBJ2-1, reads GAGVSQSPRYKVAKRGQDVALRCDPISGHVSLFWYQQALGQGPEFLTYFQNEAQLDKSGLPSDRFFAERPEGSVSTLKIQRTQQEDSAVYLCASSSLPGQGAFNEQFFGPGTRLTVL.

This clonotype was picked up many times. The V gene is TRBV5-1, the J gene TRBJ1-1; TRBD1 might be the D (6 bases). CDR3 length: 15 residues. V dropped 4 bases and J dropped 5 bases, with 18 bases sitting between them. The germline V gene has CDR1 SGHRS and CDR2 YFSETQ. The CDR3 coding sequence is TGCGCCAGCAGCCCTGTGGGCGGGGGCCAGACTGAAGCTTTCTTT. Translating it yields CASSPVGGGQTEAFF.

This clonotype was seen a few times. The chain uses TRBV27 and TRBJ2-2; possible D gene TRBD2, 7 bases. Germline V gene sequence: CDR1 MNHEY, CDR2 SMNVEV (reference sequence). This CDR3 has 17 amino acids. V lost 5 bases, J lost 6 bases, and 22 bases lay in between. The CDR3 region is CASSPPQMGGAAGELFF. The CDR3 region has the DNA TGTGCCAGCAGTCCCCCCCAGATGGGGGGGGCGGCCGGGGAGCTGTTTTTT.

This clonotype was counted between two and nine times. The chain uses TRBV7-2 and TRBJ2-7, with 9 bases fitting TRBD2. The CDR3 runs to 14 residues. V was pared by 2 bases and J by 3 bases, with 2 bases of the junction left unmatched. Germline V gene sequence: CDR1 SGHTA, CDR2 FQGNSA. Here the CDR3 reads CASSLNSGGYEQYF. DNA of the CDR3: TGTGCCAGCAGCTTAAATAGCGGGGGCTACGAGCAGTACTTC.